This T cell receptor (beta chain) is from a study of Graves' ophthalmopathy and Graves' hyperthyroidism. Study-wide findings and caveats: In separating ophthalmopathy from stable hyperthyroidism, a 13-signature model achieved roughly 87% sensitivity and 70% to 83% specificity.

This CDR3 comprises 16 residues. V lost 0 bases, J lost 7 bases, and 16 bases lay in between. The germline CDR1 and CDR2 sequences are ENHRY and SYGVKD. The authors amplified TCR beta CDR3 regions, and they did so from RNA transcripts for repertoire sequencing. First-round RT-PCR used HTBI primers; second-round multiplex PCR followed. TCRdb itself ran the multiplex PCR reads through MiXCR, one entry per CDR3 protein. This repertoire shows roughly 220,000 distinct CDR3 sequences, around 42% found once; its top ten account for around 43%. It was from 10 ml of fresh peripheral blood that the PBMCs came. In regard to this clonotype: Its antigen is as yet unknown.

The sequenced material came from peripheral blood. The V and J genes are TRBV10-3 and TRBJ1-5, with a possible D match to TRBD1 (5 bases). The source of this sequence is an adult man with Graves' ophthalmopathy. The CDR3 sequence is CAISESGGKVGQPQHF. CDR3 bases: TGTGCCATCAGTGAGTCGGGGGGAAAGGTAGGACAGCCCCAGCATTTT.